Below, 26 T cell receptor beta chains from the same sample are listed, as sequenced in a study of T cell clusters in autoimmune cytopenias. About 39,000 genome equivalents of blood DNA were amplified for TRB. TRB was amplified by touch-down multiplex PCR, primer pools A and B combined. TCRdb re-called the multiplex PCR reads and shows each CDR3 protein once, DNA omitted. The listing records several thousand distinct CDR3 sequences. The sample taken for sequencing was peripheral blood. The source of these receptors is a human donor with an autoimmune cytopenia or autoimmune hepatitis (not recorded which).

This clonotype registers medium-sized (0.01 to 0.1%) by frequency. CDR3 sequence: CASSPATSGVDTQYF. V usage is TRBV5-1 and J usage is TRBJ2-3; TCRdb names TRBD2, which stays unverified in the absence of DNA. Germline V gives CDR1 SGHRS, CDR2 YFSETQ. CDR3 size: 15 residues.

This clonotype counts as medium-sized (0.01 to 0.1%) by frequency. V gene TRBV27 combines with J gene TRBJ2-7. Germline V lookup: CDR1 MNHEY, CDR2 SMNVEV (reference sequence). This CDR3 spans 14 amino acids. The CDR3 reads CASKRNRDSYEQYF.

This clonotype registers medium-sized by frequency. The chain carries TRBV18 and TRBJ2-2; TCRdb proposes TRBD1, but this gene call is untestable without DNA. Per germline, CDR1 KGHSH and CDR2 LQKENI. The CDR3 totals 14 residues. This CDR3 reads CASSSGPFTMELFF.

This chain connects TRBV6-5 to TRBJ2-1; the TCRdb call, TRBD1, lacks DNA for checking. The CDR3 covers 12 residues. CDR1 MNHEY and CDR2 SVGAGI come from the germline V gene. CDR3: CASSTGGGEQFF.

This clonotype is classed as medium-sized by frequency. This CDR3 is CASSYRRDRGDTEAFF. The rearrangement joins TRBV6-6 to TRBJ1-1; TCRdb calls TRBD1, which cannot be checked without DNA. The CDR3 contains 16 residues. Germline V gene lookup returns CDR1 MNHNY and CDR2 SVGAGI (reference sequence).

This clonotype is deemed medium-sized (0.01 to 0.1%) by its frequency. The gene calls are TRBV6-6 and TRBJ2-7; no DNA is available, so the TRBD1 call from TCRdb remains unchecked. Germline V gene data show CDR1 as MNHNY and CDR2 as SVGAGI (reference sequence). CDR3 length equals 14 residues. This CDR3 reads CASRTAGFSYEQYF.

The chain employs TRBV28 and TRBJ2-1. The CDR3 loop spans 14 amino acids. CDR1 and CDR2 (germline): MDHEN, SYDVKM. CDR3 sequence: CASRISSSYNEQFF.

The chain combines TRBV6-6 with TRBJ1-5; as DNA is missing, the TRBD1 call by TCRdb cannot be tested. CDR1 is MNHNY, CDR2 SVGAGI, per germline (reference sequence). The CDR3 spans 18 residues. The CDR3 region is CASSYGFQQGRGNQPQHF.

The CDR3 loop reads CASSLFRWEEQFF. J is TRBJ2-1 and V is TRBV11-1; lacking DNA, the TRBD2 call made by TCRdb goes unchecked. The CDR3 totals 13 residues. CDR1 is SGHAT, CDR2 FQDESV, per germline (reference sequence).

The chain recombines TRBV20-1 with TRBJ1-4. Per the germline V gene, CDR1 is DFQATT and CDR2 is SNEGSKA (reference sequence). This CDR3 has 15 amino acids. The CDR3: CSASGFKSNNEKLFF.

This chain connects TRBV11-2 to TRBJ2-6; TCRdb names TRBD2, which stays unverified in the absence of DNA. The CDR3 extends over 19 amino acids. The germline gives CDR1 SGHAT, CDR2 FQNNGV. CDR3 sequence reads: CASTGTLRLTSSGANVLTF. The entire variable domain, with the rest obtained from reference TRBV11-2 and TRBJ2-6, is as follows: EAGVAQSPRYKIIEKRQSVAFWCNPISGHATLYWYQQILGQGPKLLIQFQNNGVVDDSQLPKDRFSAERLKGVDSTLKIQPAKLEDSAVYLCASTGTLRLTSSGANVLTFGAGSRLTVL.

This clonotype shows up as large by frequency. The V gene is TRBV29-1, the J gene TRBJ1-2; the TCRdb D gene call, TRBD1, has no DNA to confirm it. This CDR3 is built from 16 residues. Looked up from germline, CDR1 is SQVTM and CDR2 is ANQGSEA. The CDR3 is CSVGRGVQGADYGYTF. Supplemented by reference TRBV29-1 and TRBJ1-2, the full variable domain reads SAVISQKPSRDICQRGTSLTIQCQVDSQVTMMFWYRQQPGQSLTLIATANQGSEATYESGFVIDKFPISRPNLTFSTLTVSNMSPEDSSIYLCSVGRGVQGADYGYTFGSGTRLTVV.

This clonotype is identified as medium-sized from frequency. This rearrangement joins TRBV6-5 to TRBJ2-1; TCRdb selects TRBD1, and the lack of DNA leaves this call unchecked. The CDR3 has 15 residues. Germline V gene data show CDR1 as MNHEY and CDR2 as SVGAGI. CDR3 protein: CASSYRDTSYNEQFF.

The V and J genes are TRBV5-1 and TRBJ2-1; TCRdb's D call, TRBD1, is unchecked because there is no DNA. The CDR3 extends over 16 amino acids. Looked up from germline, CDR1 is SGHRS and CDR2 is YFSETQ. CDR3 sequence reads: CASSLGTGEVINEQFF.

Measured by frequency, this clonotype is medium-sized. V usage is TRBV18 and J usage is TRBJ1-5; no DNA is available, so the TRBD1 call from TCRdb remains unchecked. CDR1 is KGHSH, CDR2 LQKENI, per germline. CDR3 length: 15 amino acids. CDR3 loop: CASSPLQGGNQPQHF.

This clonotype ranks as medium-sized in terms of frequency. The rearrangement uses TRBV5-6 and TRBJ1-5. Germline V gene sequence: CDR1 SGHDT, CDR2 YYEEEE. This CDR3 region has 13 residues. The CDR3 protein is CASSFRSNQPQHF.

The chain has TRBV20-1 and TRBJ2-7; TCRdb's assignment of TRBD1 cannot be checked, as there is no DNA. The CDR3 totals 12 residues. CDR1 and CDR2 from the germline V gene are DFQATT and SNEGSKA (reference sequence). This CDR3 reads CSAGQGSEEQYF.

The chain has TRBV5-1 and TRBJ2-1; TCRdb indicates TRBD2, and absent DNA this call remains unverified. The CDR3 is made up of 16 amino acids. The V gene's germline CDR1 is SGHRS and CDR2 YFSETQ. CDR3 amino acids: CASSFLAGSSYNEQFF.

This clonotype shows up as medium-sized by frequency. This rearrangement joins TRBV5-6 to TRBJ2-1. CDR1 is SGHDT, CDR2 YYEEEE, per germline. The CDR3 covers 15 residues. This CDR3 is CASSLGNLPNNEQFF.

Considering frequency, this clonotype is medium-sized (0.01 to 0.1%). The rearrangement links TRBV5-5 to TRBJ1-5. The CDR3 contains 12 residues. The germline V gene encodes CDR1 SGHKS and CDR2 YYEKEE (reference sequence). The chain's CDR3 is CASSSLGQPQHF.

This clonotype is labeled medium-sized (0.01 to 0.1%) based on frequency. V usage is TRBV5-6 and J usage is TRBJ2-5. The CDR3 loop spans 14 amino acids. The germline V gene has CDR1 SGHDT and CDR2 YYEEEE. The CDR3 sequence is CASSLGPNRETQYF.

The rearrangement links TRBV6-6 to TRBJ2-7; the D call from TCRdb, TRBD2, cannot be confirmed without DNA. Germline-derived CDR1 and CDR2 are MNHNY and SVGAGI (reference sequence). There are 15 residues in the CDR3. CDR3 sequence reads: CASRGGGLAEYEQYF.

Frequency places this clonotype as medium-sized. The rearrangement uses TRBV10-3 and TRBJ1-6. Germline CDR1 and CDR2: ENHRY and SYGVKD. The CDR3 is made up of 14 amino acids. The CDR3 loop is CAISESGEGSPLHF.

In terms of frequency, this clonotype is medium-sized. The chain carries TRBV7-9 and TRBJ1-3; the TCRdb D gene call, TRBD1, has no DNA to confirm it. CDR3 length equals 15 residues. The germline gives CDR1 SEHNR, CDR2 FQNEAQ (reference sequence). CDR3 region: CASSRRQGFGNTIYF.

This clonotype is deemed medium-sized by its frequency. The chain has TRBV12-3 or TRBV12-4 and TRBJ1-1; with no DNA, the TCRdb D assignment of TRBD1 cannot be verified. This CDR3 contains 15 residues. The CDR3 reads CASSRGAEKGTEAFF.

This clonotype is medium-sized by frequency. The chain is built from TRBV12-3 or TRBV12-4 and TRBJ2-5; no DNA is available, so the TRBD1 call from TCRdb remains unchecked. CDR3 size: 14 residues. This chain's CDR3 is CASRPPGTGWAQYF.